The rows below give T cell receptor beta chains drawn from one sample of a study of Tregs in tolerant kidney transplant recipients. This table comes from immunoSEQ multiplex PCR, and its TCRdb copy is limited to in-frame clones, with some not included. The data show thousands of clones, with approximately 83% seen just once and under 2% held by the top ten. The input for sequencing was Tregs from blood, taken before the transplant. The receptor set was obtained from a human donor who received a combined kidney and bone marrow transplant. The CDR3 runs from the conserved cysteine through the conserved F or W. D genes are given only for firm matches. The size field is filled for only some rows; it gives once, few, many or a size class.

clone_size	v_call	d_call	j_call	cdr3_nt	cdr3_aa
once	TRBV19	TRBD1	TRBJ1-2	TGTGCCAGTAGTAGTGGACAGGGGGCTGTCTATGGCTACACCTTC	CASSSGQGAVYGYTF
.	TRBV5-6	.	TRBJ2-1	TGTGCCAGCAGCTTCCTCCACAGGGCCCATGAGCAGTTCTTC	CASSFLHRAHEQFF
few	TRBV7-9	.	TRBJ2-7	TGTGCCAGCAGCCTCCGGGGGACGGGCTACGAGCAGTACTTC	CASSLRGTGYEQYF
.	TRBV2	.	TRBJ2-2	TGTGCCGGGGGACGGGGACAACACACCGGGGAGCTGTTTTTT	CAGGRGQHTGELFF
.	TRBV5-4	TRBD2	TRBJ2-5	TGTGCCAGCAGCTTAGCGGGAGCAGGGGAGACCCAGTACTTC	CASSLAGAGETQYF
.	TRBV5-5	.	TRBJ2-5	TGTGCCAGCAGCTTTGGGACATTAGAGACCCAGTACTTC	CASSFGTLETQYF
.	TRBV5-1	.	TRBJ1-4	TGCGCCAGCAGCTTGCGCTCCGGGTCGGGTGAAAAACTGTTTTTT	CASSLRSGSGEKLFF
.	TRBV5-1	TRBD1	TRBJ1-5	TGCGCCAGCAGCGTCTCCGGGACAGGTCAGCCCCAGCATTTT	CASSVSGTGQPQHF
.	TRBV30	.	TRBJ1-3	TGTGCCTGGAGTCCGACTGACTTCTCTGGAAACACCATATATTTT	CAWSPTDFSGNTIYF
.	TRBV5-1	.	TRBJ1-3	TGCGCCAGCAGCTTCCAGGGTGGTGGAAACACCATATATTTT	CASSFQGGGNTIYF
.	TRBV27	TRBD1	TRBJ2-5	TGTGCCAGCAGTTTGGACAGGGGAGAGACCCAGTACTTC	CASSLDRGETQYF
.	TRBV4-2	.	TRBJ1-2	TGTGCCAGCAGCCAAGTCCAGGCTTATGGCTACACCTTC	CASSQVQAYGYTF
.	TRBV9	TRBD2	TRBJ2-3	TGTGCCAGCAGCAAGGAGGCGGGAGTGGGAGATACGCAGTATTTT	CASSKEAGVGDTQYF
.	TRBV30	.	TRBJ1-2	TGTGCCGGAACAGAGCTTCAAGTTTTTAACTATGGCTACACCTTC	CAGTELQVFNYGYTF
.	TRBV29-1	TRBD2	TRBJ2-1	TGCAGCGTTGATAGGACTAGCGGGGACAATGAGCAGTTCTTC	CSVDRTSGDNEQFF
few	TRBV7-9	.	TRBJ2-7	TGTGCCAGCAGCTTAGGACAGGACTCCTACGAGCAGTACTTC	CASSLGQDSYEQYF
.	TRBV13	TRBD1	TRBJ2-3	TGTGCCAGCAGCTTAGGCAGGGGGTTTGATACGCAGTATTTT	CASSLGRGFDTQYF